Listed below are T cell receptor beta chains from one sample, sequenced in a study of shared clonotypes between healthy human individuals. Measured with immunoSEQ multiplex PCR; TCRdb has only the in-frame clones, and not every one. This table holds approximately 640,000 clones, approximately 75% found once. The sample taken for sequencing was memory CD4+ T cells sorted from blood. These TCRs come from a woman aged 25-40 years in good health. Both conserved end residues are part of each CDR3. The D gene is left open where the match is weak. The size field is filled for only some rows; it gives once, few, many or a size class.

d_call | j_call | cdr3_length | v_call | clone_size | cdr3_aa | cdr3_nt
NA | TRBJ2-7 | 16 | TRBV4-2 | NA | CASSLTWGMKLDEQYF | TGTGCCAGCAGCCTGACGTGGGGGATGAAACTGGACGAGCAGTACTTC
NA | TRBJ2-7 | 12 | TRBV18 | once | CASSGWGYEQYF | TGTGCCAGCTCAGGCTGGGGGTACGAGCAGTACTTC
NA | TRBJ1-4 | 16 | TRBV28 | NA | CAIGIRGPATNEKLFF | TGTGCCATAGGGATCCGGGGCCCCGCAACTAATGAAAAACTGTTTTTT
NA | TRBJ2-1 | 16 | TRBV5-4 | NA | CASSPQAMGVPNEQFF | TGTGCCAGCAGCCCCCAGGCGATGGGAGTACCCAATGAGCAGTTCTTC
NA | TRBJ1-1 | 14 | TRBV7-2 | NA | CASSLVRGNTEAFF | TGTGCCAGCAGCTTAGTGCGGGGGAACACTGAAGCTTTCTTT
NA | TRBJ2-2 | 13 | TRBV5-5 | NA | CASKGWDTGELFF | TGTGCCTCCAAGGGGTGGGACACCGGGGAGCTGTTTTTT
NA | TRBJ1-5 | 14 | TRBV19 | few | CASNEIFSNQPQHF | TGTGCCAGTAATGAGATCTTTAGCAATCAGCCCCAGCATTTT
NA | TRBJ2-5 | 14 | TRBV27 | NA | CASSSTYQQETQYF | TGTGCCAGCAGTTCCACCTACCAACAAGAGACCCAGTACTTC
NA | TRBJ1-6 | 8 | TRBV19 | NA | CATPGLHF | TGTGCCACCCCGGGCCTCCACTTT
TRBD2 | TRBJ2-5 | 16 | TRBV2 | NA | CASRRFSGGTQETQYF | TGTGCCAGCAGGCGGTTTAGCGGGGGGACCCAAGAGACCCAGTACTTC
NA | TRBJ2-7 | 12 | TRBV25-1 | many | CASSRGSYEQYF | TGTGCCAGCAGTCGGGGGAGCTACGAGCAGTACTTC
NA | TRBJ1-1 | 14 | TRBV5-5 | once | CASSSTGLNTEAFF | TGTGCCAGCAGCTCCACAGGTCTGAACACTGAAGCTTTCTTT
NA | TRBJ2-7 | 14 | TRBV15 | NA | CATSRGGGSYEQYF | TGTGCCACCAGCAGGGGGGGCGGCTCCTACGAGCAGTACTTC
NA | TRBJ1-1 | 16 | TRBV5-1 | NA | CASSWGLGEMNTEAFF | TGCGCCAGCAGCTGGGGCTTGGGGGAAATGAACACTGAAGCTTTCTTT
NA | TRBJ1-1 | 16 | TRBV4-2 | few | CASSRAGGNPNTEAFF | TGTGCCAGCAGCCGGGCGGGTGGGAACCCGAACACTGAAGCTTTCTTT
NA | TRBJ1-5 | 14 | TRBV19 | NA | CASSEYGSNQPQHF | TGTGCCAGTAGTGAATATGGCAGCAATCAGCCCCAGCATTTT
NA | TRBJ2-7 | 14 | TRBV9 | NA | CASSVGDILYEQYF | TGTGCCAGCAGCGTAGGGGACATTCTCTACGAGCAGTACTTC
TRBD2 | TRBJ2-1 | 15 | TRBV6-6 | NA | CASSSPGLAFNEQFF | TGTGCCAGCAGTTCCCCGGGACTAGCGTTCAATGAGCAGTTCTTC
TRBD1 | TRBJ2-2 | 17 | TRBV14 | NA | CASSKRTGVGAVVELFF | TGTGCCAGCAGCAAACGAACAGGGGTTGGGGCAGTGGTGGAGCTGTTTTTT
NA | TRBJ2-1 | 14 | TRBV7-3 | NA | CASSQRTLGDEQFF | TGTGCCAGCAGCCAACGAACCCTAGGGGATGAGCAGTTCTTC
NA | TRBJ1-4 | 16 | TRBV5-1 | NA | CASSLVAGATNEKLFF | TGCGCCAGCAGCTTGGTAGCGGGGGCAACTAATGAAAAACTGTTTTTT
NA | TRBJ2-7 | 14 | TRBV12-5 | NA | CASGDFSDLYEQYF | TGTGCTAGTGGTGACTTTAGCGACCTCTACGAGCAGTACTTC
NA | TRBJ1-1 | 15 | TRBV6-5 | NA | CASSYSQEMNTEAFF | TGTGCCAGCAGTTACTCACAGGAGATGAACACTGAAGCTTTCTTT
TRBD2 | TRBJ2-7 | 17 | TRBV4-1 | NA | CASSQDTGTSEFYEQYF | TGCGCCAGCAGCCAGGATACCGGGACTAGCGAGTTCTACGAGCAGTACTTC
NA | TRBJ1-1 | 14 | TRBV6-1 | NA | CASRLDGRNTEAFF | TGTGCCAGCAGGTTGGACGGCAGGAACACTGAAGCTTTCTTT
NA | TRBJ2-2 | 14 | TRBV7-3 | NA | CASRPGVNTGELFF | TGTGCCAGCAGACCTGGAGTGAACACCGGGGAGCTGTTTTTT
TRBD2 | TRBJ2-1 | 15 | TRBV28 | many | CASSPSGISYNEQFF | TGTGCCAGCAGTCCAAGCGGGATATCCTACAATGAGCAGTTCTTC
NA | TRBJ2-3 | 17 | TRBV14 | once | CASSPIFGRRTTDTQYF | TGTGCCAGCAGTCCTATCTTCGGCCGACGGACCACAGATACGCAGTATTTT
NA | TRBJ2-3 | 17 | TRBV18 | NA | CASSLQELAASTDTQYF | TGTGCCAGCTCACTACAAGAACTAGCCGCTAGCACAGATACGCAGTATTTT
NA | TRBJ1-4 | 15 | TRBV2 | NA | CASTERTDHPEKLFF | TGTGCCAGCACCGAGAGGACAGATCACCCTGAAAAACTGTTTTTT
TRBD2 | TRBJ2-7 | 15 | TRBV14 | once | CASSQRRGGSYEQYF | TGTGCCAGCAGCCAAAGACGGGGGGGGTCCTACGAGCAGTACTTC
TRBD2 | TRBJ2-1 | 16 | TRBV14 | NA | CASSSQGSGSLDEQFF | TGTGCCAGCAGCTCCCAAGGGAGCGGGAGCCTAGATGAGCAGTTCTTC